Detailed here is one T cell receptor beta chain. Clones were read by immunoSEQ multiplex PCR, and TCRdb kept only the in-frame ones, dropping some. This table has about 260,000 clones, 84% appearing once. The sample is drawn from a study of blood T cell repertoires in COVID-19. V dropped 4 bases and J dropped 3; count of bases not matched to a gene: 6. Germline CDR1 is SGDLS and CDR2 is YYNGEE. This CDR3 is 14 amino acids long. The sample consisted of peripheral blood. The sequence was obtained from a man between 60 and 75 years old with acute or convalescent COVID-19. The rearrangement joins TRBV9 to TRBJ1-1; 7 bases align to TRBD1. DNA for the CDR3: TGTGCCAGCAGCAAAACAGGGGTCGACACTGAAGCTTTCTTT. It translates to CASSKTGVDTEAFF.